This TCR beta chain is drawn from a study of PD-1 blockade in classical Hodgkin lymphoma. Findings and caveats of the study: Exclusion removed patients who began nivolumab under 1 year after ASCT. Researchers reported that CD4+ TCR diversity, though not CD8+, rose significantly by C4D1. The authors have not defined what causes the repertoire differences, possibly disease activity or prior therapy.

There are 13 residues in the CDR3. CDR1 is SGHTA, CDR2 FQGTGA, per germline. V dropped 4 bases and J dropped 7 bases, with 11 bases sitting between them. Assay: immunoSEQ multiplex PCR; the TCRdb copy retains only in-frame clones and omits some. Of over 35,000 clones in the sample, approximately 86% were seen once. The patients all showed relapse after autologous stem cell transplantation, while their brentuximab vedotin exposure varied. Best responses included complete response and partial response; otherwise, the best response was progressive disease. Points on this clone: Its target is unknown.

The sequences come from peripheral blood mononuclear cells (PBMCs), collected before the second cycle of nivolumab. The clonotype comes from a human donor with classical Hodgkin lymphoma. The chain is built from TRBV7-3 and TRBJ1-3, with D possibly TRBD1 on 5 matching bases. CDR3 sequence reads: CASSSPPGNTIYF. The CDR3 region has the DNA TGTGCCAGCAGCTCCCCCCCAGGGAACACCATATATTTT.